The entry that follows covers one T cell receptor (beta chain) sequence. What it recognizes is unknown. Looked up from germline, CDR1 is MNHNS and CDR2 is SASEGT. The CDR3 consists of 13 residues. V was pared by 6 bases and J by 6 bases, with 12 bases between. This sample was taken from a study of cytomegalovirus exposure and HLA in healthy donors. Study-level findings and limits: Presence/absence analyses supposed approximately even sequencing depth among donors. Among TCR sequences, most were rare, though some public TCRs appeared in many donors. A later analysis by the authors found several of the most significant clusters apparently linked to common viral pathogens. Donor immune exposure was known only as CMV serostatus.

A multiplex PCR was run with 60 Vbeta primers and 13 Jbeta primers. Sequencing was performed with immunoSEQ multiplex PCR; in TCRdb, only in-frame clones are kept and a portion is missing. This sample has 130,000 to 150,000 clones, with roughly 80% found just once. This receptor was obtained from a female donor in good health and CMV-seronegative. Material for sequencing was PBMCs. V is TRBV6-1 and J is TRBJ2-1; D perhaps matches TRBD2 (6 bases). CDR3 protein: CASREGAFNEQFF. Here the CDR3 DNA reads TGTGCCAGCAGGGAGGGAGCATTCAATGAGCAGTTCTTC.